This TCR beta chain is drawn from a study of T-cell reconstitution after alpha-beta-depleted transplantation in children. This clonotype was seen more than once but under ten times. The antigen remains unidentified. The CDR3 is 15 amino acids. Trimming removed 7 bases from V and 6 bases from J; junction bases left unmatched: 7. From germline, CDR1 is MNHEY and CDR2 SMNVEV (reference sequence). During its preparation, the TCRbeta library received unique molecular identifiers. Using its own MiXCR run on the PCR reads, TCRdb lists one record per CDR3 protein. This sample has about 460,000 distinct CDR3 sequences, with about an eighth found just once. Findings and caveats of the study: Newly made T cells mostly supplied T-cell counts and diversity one year after transplant. Expanded graft clones, several hundred of them, were reportedly the source of alpha-beta T cells about two months after transplant. Where some patients showed high TCRbeta diversity at day 60, it came from recipient T cells and thymic progenitors that had survived.

This TCR came from a female patient aged 2-15 years who had a stem cell transplant for aplastic anemia, so the T cells may come from the graft donor. Here the sequenced sample was PBMCs, mostly from graft donor cells, taken 180 days after TCRalphabeta/CD19-depleted stem cell transplant. The gene calls are TRBV27 and TRBJ2-1, with 12 bases lining up with TRBD2. In nucleotides, the CDR3 is TGTGCCAGCAACCGACTAGCGGGAGCTCTCAATGAGCAGTTCTTC. It translates to CASNRLAGALNEQFF.